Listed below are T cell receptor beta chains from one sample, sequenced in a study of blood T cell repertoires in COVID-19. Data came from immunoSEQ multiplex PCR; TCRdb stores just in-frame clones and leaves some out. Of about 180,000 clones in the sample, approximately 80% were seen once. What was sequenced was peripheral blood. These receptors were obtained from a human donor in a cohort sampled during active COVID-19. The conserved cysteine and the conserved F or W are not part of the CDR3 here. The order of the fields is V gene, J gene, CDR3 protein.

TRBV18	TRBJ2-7	ASSPRDTGAEQY
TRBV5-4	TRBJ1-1	ASSLAVSGIKNTEAF
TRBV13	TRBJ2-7	ASGPGQGIYEQY
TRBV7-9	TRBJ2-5	ASSQGQQETQY
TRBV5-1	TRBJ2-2	ASSWGVNTGELF
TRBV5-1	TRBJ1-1	ASSGGTEVFTEAF
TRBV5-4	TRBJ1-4	ASSLFGVGAGEKLF
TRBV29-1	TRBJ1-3	SVGVRGANGNTIY
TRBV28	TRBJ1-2	ASSSNRDSNYGYT
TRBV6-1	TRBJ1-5	ASSERRRASNQPQH
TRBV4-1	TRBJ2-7	ASSQVAGNAYEQY
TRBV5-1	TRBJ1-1	ASSPGGGTEAF
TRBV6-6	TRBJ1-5	ASSYSITGGQPQH
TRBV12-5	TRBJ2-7	ASGLEGLTGTATYEQY
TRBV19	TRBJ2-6	ASSIPRQSANVLT
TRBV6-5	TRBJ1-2	ASSYSGDLYGYT
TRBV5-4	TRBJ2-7	ASSFGNEQY
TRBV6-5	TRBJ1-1	ASSYGRNTEAF
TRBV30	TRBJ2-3	AWTGTTSTDTQY
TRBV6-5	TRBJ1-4	ASSYSSQGKLF
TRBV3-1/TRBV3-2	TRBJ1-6	ASSQAGQQDNSPLH
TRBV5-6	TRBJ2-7	ASSSRGYEQY
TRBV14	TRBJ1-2	ASSPQPRVYGYT
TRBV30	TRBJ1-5	AWSVRGFPNQPQH
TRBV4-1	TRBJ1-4	ASSTPGGASLVDEKLF